One TCR beta chain is described in this entry. Its antigen remains unidentified. The CDR3 spans 14 residues. Germline assignment: CDR1 SNHLY and CDR2 FYNNEI. V lost 7 bases to trimming and J lost 4 bases, with 11 bases between them. The primer mix had 60 Vbeta and 13 Jbeta primers. TCRdb's copy holds only in-frame clones and misses some; the assay was immunoSEQ multiplex PCR. Here the sample spans tens of thousands of clones, 79% being singletons. This entry comes from a study of cytomegalovirus exposure and HLA in healthy donors. Study background: There were 70 million to 95 million unique TCRs (from HLA-typed donors) in an early data release. General study points: A further, later analysis showed that HLA-associated TCR beta chains (compared with equally common others) were more clonally expanded. A previous analysis found most TCR beta V segments productive roughly 90% or roughly 30% of the time. In a later analysis, V- and J-gene trimming of beta chains associated with a DCLRE1C missense variant, replicated independently.

The TCR sequence derives from a man aged 25 to 45 in good health and CMV-seronegative. The chain employs TRBV2 and TRBJ2-6; the D is unclear. The material sequenced was PBMCs. This chain's CDR3 is CASNPIGGANVLTF. In DNA form, the CDR3 reads TGTGCCAGCAACCCTATCGGGGGGGCCAACGTCCTGACTTTC.